This is a list of T cell receptor beta chains from one sample in a study of cytomegalovirus exposure and HLA in healthy donors. This table comes from immunoSEQ multiplex PCR, and its TCRdb copy is limited to in-frame clones, with some not included. The table has about 360,000 clones, 80% to 90% seen once; the top ten hold approximately 0.8%. Material: PBMCs. The receptors here all came from a woman younger than 30 in good health and CMV-seronegative. Each CDR3 is given with its conserved first and last residue. D genes are given only for firm matches. Size tells how often a clone was seen (once, few, many) or the class of an expanded clone, and some rows leave it out.

D gene,clone size,V gene,J gene,CDR3 protein,CDR3 DNA
TRBD1,NA,TRBV14,TRBJ2-2,CASSQGQDWNTGELFF,TGTGCCAGCAGCCAGGGACAGGATTGGAACACCGGGGAGCTGTTTTTT
NA,NA,TRBV9,TRBJ1-1,CASSVVSPRDTEAFF,TGTGCCAGCAGCGTAGTTAGCCCCAGGGACACTGAAGCTTTCTTT
TRBD2,NA,TRBV9,TRBJ2-1,CASSPGLGASHEQFF,TGTGCCAGCAGCCCAGGACTAGGGGCCTCTCATGAGCAGTTCTTC
TRBD2,NA,TRBV2,TRBJ2-5,CASQSSGGETQYF,TGTGCCAGCCAGTCTAGCGGGGGAGAGACCCAGTACTTC
TRBD2,NA,TRBV6-1,TRBJ2-1,CASRTSGGAPNEQFF,TGTGCCAGCAGGACTAGCGGGGGGGCACCCAATGAGCAGTTCTTC
NA,NA,TRBV5-1,TRBJ1-6,CASSFDSENSPLHF,TGCGCCAGCAGCTTCGACTCGGAGAATTCACCCCTCCACTTT
NA,NA,TRBV5-4,TRBJ1-1,CASSLVPGPSNTEAFF,TGTGCCAGCAGCTTGGTTCCAGGGCCGTCAAACACTGAAGCTTTCTTT
NA,NA,TRBV5-1,TRBJ1-4,CASSSGYGPSNEKLFF,TGCGCCAGCAGTTCGGGGTATGGACCCTCTAATGAAAAACTGTTTTTT
TRBD1,few,TRBV10-3,TRBJ1-1,CAISESPTGRGTEAFF,TGTGCCATCAGTGAGTCTCCGACAGGGAGAGGCACTGAAGCTTTCTTT
TRBD1,NA,TRBV9,TRBJ1-1,CASSVAPGGAEAFF,TGTGCCAGCAGCGTAGCTCCAGGGGGAGCTGAAGCTTTCTTT
TRBD1,NA,TRBV28,TRBJ1-2,CASSWEDRSPGGYGYTF,TGTGCCAGCAGTTGGGAGGACAGGTCTCCAGGGGGCTATGGCTACACCTTC
NA,NA,TRBV28,TRBJ1-6,CASSSGAGYSPLHF,TGTGCCAGCAGTTCGGGAGCAGGATATTCACCCCTCCACTTT
TRBD2,NA,TRBV27,TRBJ2-2,CASTAAGGPTGELFF,TGTGCCAGCACCGCCGCGGGAGGGCCCACCGGGGAGCTGTTTTTT
NA,NA,TRBV7-8,TRBJ2-7,CASSLIREQYF,TGTGCCAGCAGCTTAATTAGAGAGCAGTACTTC
TRBD2,NA,TRBV27,TRBJ2-7,CASSFSGRAREQYF,TGTGCCAGCAGTTTTAGCGGGAGGGCTCGAGAGCAGTACTTC
NA,NA,TRBV6-5,TRBJ2-7,CASSYISRGGYEQYF,TGTGCCAGCAGTTATATATCGAGGGGGGGGTACGAGCAGTACTTC
NA,NA,TRBV2,TRBJ2-7,CASSEGPRVVYNYEQYF,TGTGCCAGCAGTGAGGGGCCAAGGGTCGTGTACAACTACGAGCAGTACTTC
TRBD2,NA,TRBV7-6,TRBJ2-3,CASSPLAGSSTDTQYF,TGTGCCAGCAGCCCACTAGCGGGATCAAGCACAGATACGCAGTATTTT
NA,NA,TRBV28,TRBJ2-1,CASSLGYGGEQFF,TGTGCCAGCAGTCTTGGGTACGGGGGTGAGCAGTTCTTC
TRBD1,NA,TRBV30,TRBJ1-2,CAWGQGSHGYTF,TGTGCCTGGGGACAGGGGTCCCATGGCTACACCTTC
TRBD1,NA,TRBV27,TRBJ2-7,CASRDPTGGSYEQYF,TGTGCCAGCAGGGATCCGACAGGGGGCTCCTACGAGCAGTACTTC
NA,NA,TRBV5-1,TRBJ1-1,CASSARGAGGAEAFF,TGCGCCAGCAGCGCCCGGGGAGCTGGGGGCGCTGAAGCTTTCTTT
NA,NA,TRBV27,TRBJ2-7,CASSLLGYAYEQYF,TGTGCCAGCAGTTTATTGGGCTATGCCTACGAGCAGTACTTC
NA,NA,TRBV11-2,TRBJ1-4,CASSYALGEKLFF,TGTGCCAGCAGCTATGCCCTCGGGGAAAAACTGTTTTTT
TRBD1,NA,TRBV30,TRBJ2-5,CACAPTGGVQETQYF,TGTGCCTGTGCCCCGACAGGGGGAGTCCAAGAGACCCAGTACTTC
NA,few,TRBV4-2,TRBJ1-3,CASSQSKAASSGNTIYF,TGTGCCAGCAGCCAATCTAAAGCCGCAAGCTCTGGAAACACCATATATTTT
NA,NA,TRBV5-1,TRBJ1-4,CASSQGTPNDINEKLFF,TGCGCCAGCAGCCAGGGGACGCCGAACGATATCAATGAAAAACTGTTTTTT
TRBD2,NA,TRBV7-2,TRBJ2-7,CASSLDGTSGRRIEQYF,TGTGCCAGCAGCTTAGATGGGACTAGCGGGAGAAGGATCGAGCAGTACTTC
NA,NA,TRBV5-1,TRBJ1-1,CASSLDPSGTEAFF,TGCGCCAGCAGCTTGGATCCATCCGGCACTGAAGCTTTCTTT
NA,NA,TRBV11-2,TRBJ1-1,CASSENRVRTEAFF,TGTGCCAGCAGCGAGAACAGGGTAAGGACTGAAGCTTTCTTT
NA,NA,TRBV28,TRBJ2-2,CASSFWGGRGTGELFF,TGTGCCAGCAGTTTTTGGGGGGGCCGCGGGACCGGGGAGCTGTTTTTT
TRBD1,NA,TRBV7-9,TRBJ2-3,CASSMTGGADTQYF,TGTGCCAGCAGCATGACAGGGGGCGCGGATACGCAGTATTTT
NA,once,TRBV6-5,TRBJ1-1,CASSYEGVLNTEAFF,TGTGCCAGCAGTTACGAGGGAGTTTTGAACACTGAAGCTTTCTTT
TRBD2,NA,TRBV18,TRBJ2-3,CASSPAASGVTDTQYF,TGTGCCAGCTCACCTGCCGCTAGCGGGGTCACAGATACGCAGTATTTT
TRBD1,NA,TRBV10-2,TRBJ2-2,CASGAGTGITGELFF,TGCGCCAGCGGTGCCGGGACAGGGATTACGGGGGAGCTGTTTTTT
NA,NA,TRBV11-1,TRBJ2-3,CATSSRLDTQYF,TGTGCCACCTCATCTCGGTTGGATACGCAGTATTTT
NA,NA,TRBV29-1,TRBJ2-2,CSVEGGNTGELFF,TGCAGCGTTGAAGGCGGGAACACCGGGGAGCTGTTTTTT
NA,few,TRBV27,TRBJ1-1,CASSFRNRNTEAFF,TGTGCCAGCAGTTTCCGGAACAGAAACACTGAAGCTTTCTTT
TRBD2,NA,TRBV27,TRBJ2-1,CASSRLAAYNEQFF,TGTGCCAGCAGCAGACTAGCGGCTTACAATGAGCAGTTCTTC
TRBD1,NA,TRBV7-3,TRBJ2-7,CASSYTGGEQYF,TGTGCCAGCAGCTATACAGGGGGCGAGCAGTACTTC
TRBD1,NA,TRBV27,TRBJ2-7,CASSLSQGAWDEQYF,TGTGCCAGCAGTTTATCACAGGGGGCTTGGGACGAGCAGTACTTC
NA,NA,TRBV7-9,TRBJ2-7,CASSLGTTYEQYF,TGTGCCAGCAGCTTAGGGACTACCTACGAGCAGTACTTC
TRBD1,NA,TRBV7-8,TRBJ2-1,CASSPDRGYYNEQFF,TGTGCCAGCAGCCCGGACAGGGGCTACTACAATGAGCAGTTCTTC
TRBD1,NA,TRBV10-3,TRBJ1-5,CAISEWDRDQPQHF,TGTGCCATCAGTGAGTGGGACAGGGATCAGCCCCAGCATTTT
NA,NA,TRBV6-6,TRBJ1-4,CASSLTGPGRPKLFF,TGTGCCAGCAGTCTAACAGGGCCGGGCAGGCCAAAACTGTTTTTT
NA,NA,TRBV6-1,TRBJ1-3,CASSDRPGQGSSGNTIYF,TGTGCCAGCAGTGATCGGCCAGGCCAGGGGTCCTCTGGAAACACCATATATTTT
NA,NA,TRBV18,TRBJ1-2,CASSPSGEGYGYTF,TGTGCCAGCTCACCTAGCGGAGAAGGGTATGGCTACACCTTC
NA,NA,TRBV7-9,TRBJ1-4,CASSGGDGANEKLFF,TGTGCCAGCAGCGGAGGGGACGGGGCTAATGAAAAACTGTTTTTT
NA,once,TRBV11-2,TRBJ2-1,CASSLGQGGYNEQFF,TGTGCCAGCAGCTTAGGGCAGGGGGGATACAATGAGCAGTTCTTC
NA,once,TRBV6-5,TRBJ2-2,CASSYSSPGELFF,TGTGCCAGCAGTTACTCGAGCCCGGGGGAGCTGTTTTTT
NA,once,TRBV19,TRBJ2-1,CASSIVGVSPYNEQFF,TGTGCCAGTAGTATAGTCGGAGTGTCGCCTTACAATGAGCAGTTCTTC
TRBD1,NA,TRBV28,TRBJ2-7,CASSLSRTGVEQYF,TGTGCCAGCAGTTTATCGAGGACAGGGGTCGAGCAGTACTTC
TRBD1,once,TRBV9,TRBJ2-7,CASSSQGANLDEQYF,TGTGCCAGCAGCTCCCAGGGGGCGAATTTGGACGAGCAGTACTTC